Below are 27 T cell receptor beta chains sequenced from a single sample in a study of metastatic and nonmetastatic thyroid tumors (dated by TCRdb to about 2020). Libraries were constructed by PCR. The sequencing machine was an Illumina HiSeq 4000. Starting from the raw public reads, TCRdb applied fastp trimming at Q25, assembled clones with MiXCR and retained in-frame beta chains. This sample comprises over 30,000 clones, 18% of them detected only once. The top ten clones comprise about an eighth of the sample. No patient had received any treatment before thyroid surgery. Source material: blood. The receptors were sampled from a male donor with papillary thyroid cancer or a benign thyroid nodule (not recorded which). Some clones in this sample may be carry-over from other donors' samples.

This clone was seen many times. The chain joins TRBV6-1 to TRBJ2-2, with 8 nucleotides matching TRBD2. Trimming at V came to 2 bases and at J to 5 bases, leaving 7 bases not matched to a gene. This CDR3 is built from 16 residues. Germline-derived CDR1 and CDR2 are MNHNS and SASEGT. The CDR3 DNA follows: TGTGCCAGCAGTGAATCCAGCGGGAGTCCAACCGGGGAGCTGTTTTTT. As protein: CASSESSGSPTGELFF.

A few counts support this clone. A read error may produce the germline difference seen at one junction end. This chain joins TRBV28 and TRBJ2-7; D gene uncertain. Germline-derived CDR1 and CDR2 are MDHEN and SYDVKM. The length of the CDR3 is 11 residues. Here the CDR3 DNA reads TGTTCCAGCACCGACATGTACGAGCAGTACTTC. This gives the protein CSSTDMYEQYF.

On this clone itself: The conserved phenylalanine or tryptophan is not found at the CDR3 terminus, so this likely reflects a read error. The genes are TRBV19 and TRBJ1-5; 8 bases agree with TRBD1. CDR1 and CDR2 (germline): LNHDA, SQIVND (reference sequence). J was trimmed by 2 bases and V by 3 bases; bases with no gene match: 12. CDR3 size: 18 residues. The CDR3 DNA sequence: TGTGCCAGTAGTATGTTTCAGGGGGCGCTTCTAGGCAATCAGCCCCAGCATCTT. Translating gives CASSMFQGALLGNQPQHL.

This clone was detected ten times or more. The V and J genes are TRBV29-1 and TRBJ2-1; the match to TRBD1 covers 8 bases. Trimming cost V 6 bases and J 5 bases; bases outside gene matches: 15. The germline CDR1 and CDR2 sequences are SQVTM and ANQGSEA. The CDR3 is 16 residues long. DNA for the CDR3: TGCAGCGTGGATAGACAGGGGAAGGCCCTCAACAATGAGCAGTTCTTC. It specifies CSVDRQGKALNNEQFF.

The J gene is TRBJ2-2, the V gene TRBV20-1; 11 bases match TRBD1. V was clipped by 3 bases and J by 5 bases; unmatched bases: 2. CDR1 and CDR2 from the germline V gene are DFQATT and SNEGSKA (reference sequence). The CDR3 covers 14 residues. The CDR3 DNA follows: TGCAGTGCTAGGGACAGGGGGCAAACCGGGGAGCTGTTTTTT. It is translated as CSARDRGQTGELFF.

There are many counts of this clone. The identical CDR3 is also encoded by other nucleotide sequences in the sample. This chain connects TRBV27 to TRBJ2-1, with D possibly matching TRBD2 (6 bases). The V gene lost 0 bases and the J gene lost 8 bases, with 8 bases spanning the gap. Per the germline V gene, CDR1 is MNHEY and CDR2 is SMNVEV (reference sequence). This CDR3 region has 13 residues. CDR3 DNA: TGTGCCAGCAGTTTATCTCTAGCGTATGAGCAGTTCTTC. This sequence encodes CASSLSLAYEQFF.

This clone has at least ten counts. The chain combines TRBV4-2 with TRBJ2-1; 8 nucleotides line up with TRBD2. V trimming: 5 bases; J trimming: 16 bases; junction bases outside the gene matches: 16. The CDR3 extends over 14 amino acids. CDR1 LGHNA and CDR2 YNFKEQ come from the germline V gene. CDR3 bases: TGTGCCAGCAGCTCAGATCGGAGCGGGAGTTTCCCTTTCTTC. Its translation is CASSSDRSGSFPFF.

This clone has a handful of counts. The chain joins TRBV28 to TRBJ2-5, with D possibly matching TRBD2 (5 bases). V was shortened by 4 bases and J by 4 bases, with 16 bases between the two germline ends. The CDR3 is made up of 15 amino acids. Germline V CDR1 and CDR2: MDHEN, SYDVKM. The CDR3 DNA sequence: TGTGCCAGCAGTTCACTGCGATTCGAGGGAGAGACCCAGTACTTC. Translation gives CASSSLRFEGETQYF.

Details on this clone: A much larger clone is a single base away; this may be a read error. The chain uses TRBV29-1 and TRBJ1-1, with a possible D match to TRBD1 (6 bases). The germline CDR1 and CDR2 sequences are SQVTM and ANQGSEA. The CDR3 runs 12 residues. The CDR3 sequence is CSVDRGGTESFF. The DNA for the CDR3 is TGCAGCGTTGACAGGGGTGGCACTGAATCTTTCTTT.

In this sample, this clone turned up many times. The rearrangement links TRBV11-3 to TRBJ1-1, with D unclear. Trimming pared 5 bases from V and 1 base from J, leaving 8 bases between. CDR1 and CDR2 (germline): SGHNT, YENEEA. CDR3 size: 13 residues. In DNA form, the CDR3 reads TGTGCCAGCAGCCGGGAGGCGAACACTGAAGCTTTCTTT. Translation gives CASSREANTEAFF.

This clone was counted between two and nine times. A much bigger clone sits one base away, suggesting this may be a read error. This chain connects TRBV7-9 to TRBJ1-4; the D is unclear. Germline CDR1 is SEHNR and CDR2 is FQNEAQ (reference sequence). CDR3 length equals 17 residues. The CDR3 is CAISLGSGRANNEKLFF. In DNA, the CDR3 is TGTGCCATCAGCTTGGGTTCCGGCCGGGCAAATAATGAAAAACTGTTTTTT.

In this sample, this clone turned up many times. CDR3 loop: CASSNTVGGSYNEQFF. In DNA, the CDR3 is TGTGCCAGCTCGAACACCGTGGGGGGTTCCTACAATGAGCAGTTCTTC. The V and J genes are TRBV18 and TRBJ2-1; a weak D match, TRBD2 (6 bases). Between the trimmed V and J ends, which lost 6 bases and 1 base, there was a span of 16 bases. The germline V gene encodes CDR1 KGHSH and CDR2 LQKENI. The CDR3 runs 16 residues.

J is TRBJ1-2 and V is TRBV11-3; D is perhaps TRBD1 (5 bases). Trimming took off 0 bases at V and 10 bases at J, with 6 bases between the two ends. CDR1 SGHNT and CDR2 YENEEA come from the germline V gene. The CDR3 spans 11 residues. CDR3 nucleotide sequence: TGTGCCAGCAGCTTAGAAGGGGTCTACACCTTC. It yields the protein CASSLEGVYTF.

This clone was picked up many times. The V gene is TRBV18, the J gene TRBJ1-1; TRBD1 agrees at 8 bases. CDR3 length: 16 amino acids. The germline CDR1 and CDR2 sequences are KGHSH and LQKENI. V gave up 3 bases and J gave up 3 bases; unmatched junction bases: 9. The DNA for the CDR3 is TGTGCCAGCTCACCGGTGGACAGGGAAGGTGACACTGAAGCTTTCTTT. Encoded protein: CASSPVDREGDTEAFF. Supplemented by reference TRBV18 and TRBJ1-1, the full variable domain reads NAGVMQNPRHLVRRRGQEARLRCSPMKGHSHVYWYRQLPEEGLKFMVYLQKENIIDESGMPKERFSAEFPKEGPSILRIQQVVRGDSAAYFCASSPVDREGDTEAFFGQGTRLTVV.

In its sample, this clone was seen many times. The rearrangement links TRBV11-3 to TRBJ1-4; 7 nucleotides match TRBD1. Trimming removed 5 bases from V and 12 bases from J; junction bases left unmatched: 6. CDR3 length equals 12 residues. Germline V gene data show CDR1 as SGHNT and CDR2 as YENEEA. This chain's CDR3 is CASSQTGEELFF. Written as DNA, the CDR3 is TGTGCCAGCAGCCAAACAGGGGAGGAACTGTTTTTT. The full variable domain, completed using reference TRBV11-3 and TRBJ1-4, is EAGVVQSPRYKIIEKKQPVAFWCNPISGHNTLYWYLQNLGQGPELLIRYENEEAVDDSQLPKDRFSAERLKGVDSTLKIQPAELGDSAVYLCASSQTGEELFFGSGTQLSVL.

This chain links TRBV20-1 with TRBJ2-7, with TRBD2 matching 14 bases. Germline V lookup: CDR1 DFQATT, CDR2 SNEGSKA (reference sequence). The CDR3 consists of 15 residues. Germline trimming cut 5 bases from V and 5 bases from J; bases unmatched to any gene: 8. The CDR3 here is CSAPGTSGRWNEQYF. The CDR3 DNA sequence: TGCAGTGCTCCCGGGACTAGCGGGAGATGGAACGAGCAGTACTTC.

The V and J genes are TRBV9 and TRBJ1-1; TRBD1 aligns across 7 bases. This CDR3 is 14 amino acids long. With V trimmed by 3 bases and J by 3 bases, 5 bases remained unmatched. CDR1 and CDR2 (germline): SGDLS, YYNGEE. The CDR3 DNA is TGTGCCAGCAGCGAAGGACAGGTCGACACTGAAGCTTTCTTT. This translates into CASSEGQVDTEAFF.

The table lists this clone with a count of one. V and J are TRBV9 and TRBJ2-7; no clear D. V lost 0 bases, J lost 5 bases, and 9 bases lay in between. This CDR3 region has 13 residues. Germline assignment: CDR1 SGDLS and CDR2 YYNGEE. This CDR3 reads CASSVAGGNEQYF. CDR3 nucleotides: TGTGCCAGCAGCGTAGCTGGCGGAAACGAGCAGTACTTC.

This clone showed up just a few times. The gene calls are TRBV6-1 and TRBJ1-1; weak D call: TRBD1 (5 bases). In germline, CDR1 is MNHNS, CDR2 SASEGT. This CDR3 spans 13 amino acids. V was cut by 7 bases and J by 5 bases, with 14 bases left in between. This CDR3 reads CASTQGVGTEAFF. In DNA, the CDR3 is TGTGCCAGCACCCAGGGTGTGGGAACTGAAGCTTTCTTT.

This clone was counted many times. The V call is TRBV19, the J call TRBJ1-2, with a weak D call TRBD1 (5 bases). CDR3 length: 13 amino acids. Germline lookup yields CDR1 LNHDA and CDR2 SQIVND (reference sequence). V lost 6 bases and J 4 bases, leaving 12 bases between the germline ends. CDR3 in DNA: TGTGCCAGTAGGGGCAGGGCGGCCTATGGCTACACCTTC. Translation: CASRGRAAYGYTF.

The chain is built from TRBV10-1 and TRBJ2-1, with 8 bases identical to TRBD2. The V gene's germline CDR1 is WNHNN and CDR2 SYGVQD (reference sequence). Trimming at V came to 1 base and at J to 12 bases, leaving 11 bases not matched to a gene. This CDR3 has 15 residues. The CDR3 spells CASSECLSGGPSQFF. The CDR3 nucleotides read TGCGCCAGCAGTGAGTGTCTATCGGGAGGGCCGTCGCAGTTCTTC.

This clone was seen ten or more times. V gene TRBV30 combines with J gene TRBJ2-1, with no clear D. The germline gives CDR1 GTSNPN, CDR2 SVGIG (reference sequence). V dropped 6 bases and J dropped 6 bases, with 15 bases sitting between them. There are 13 residues in the CDR3. The CDR3 protein is CACHPWRGNEQFF. The CDR3 DNA follows: TGTGCCTGCCACCCCTGGAGAGGCAATGAGCAGTTCTTC.

Ten or more counts support this clone. The V and J genes are TRBV18 and TRBJ2-7, with 7 bases fitting TRBD2. This CDR3 region has 14 residues. J was trimmed by 3 bases and V by 3 bases; bases with no gene match: 5. Per germline, CDR1 KGHSH and CDR2 LQKENI. The CDR3 DNA reads TGTGCCAGCTCACCCGGGCTAGCGGTCTACGAGCAGTACTTC. This sequence encodes CASSPGLAVYEQYF.

Regarding this clone: This may stem from a read error, because a much larger clone lies one nucleotide away. Other DNA variants within this sample encode the same CDR3. The CDR3 is CASSSTGTPPLHF. For the CDR3, the DNA is TGTGCCAGCAGCTCGACGGGGACTCCACCCCTCCACTTT. This chain joins TRBV7-9 and TRBJ1-6, with D tentatively TRBD1 (5 bases). V lost 4 bases and J lost 11, with 12 bases in between. Germline CDR1 reads SEHNR; CDR2 reads FQNEAQ (reference sequence). This CDR3 contains 13 residues.

Many counts were recorded for this clone. V and J are TRBV4-1 and TRBJ1-2; D is perhaps TRBD1 (5 bases). Germline V gene lookup returns CDR1 MGHRA and CDR2 YSYEKL. The CDR3 has 14 amino acids. With 4 bases removed from V and 3 bases from J, the gap between germline ends came to 12 bases. Here the CDR3 reads CASSRRDRDYGYTF. CDR3 DNA: TGCGCCAGCAGCCGTAGGGACCGCGACTATGGCTACACCTTC.

This clone was counted at least ten times. CDR3 protein: CASSLGQGAYEQYF. DNA of the CDR3: TGTGCCAGCAGCTTAGGCCAGGGGGCTTACGAGCAGTACTTC. This rearrangement joins TRBV13 to TRBJ2-7; 8 bases line up with TRBD1. Trimming took 0 bases from V and 4 from J; bases not matched to a gene: 2. This CDR3 contains 14 residues. Germline assignment: CDR1 PRHDT and CDR2 FYEKMQ (reference sequence).

The chain uses TRBV20-1 and TRBJ2-7, with a possible D match to TRBD1 (5 bases). The end of the DNA is better explained by TRBJ2-5, so the J call may be wrong. CDR1 is DFQATT and CDR2 is SNEGSKA in the germline V gene (reference sequence). The CDR3 has 14 amino acids. CDR3 protein: CSARGGTPCETQYF. DNA of the CDR3: TGCAGTGCTAGAGGGGGCACCCCCTGTGAGACCCAGTACTTC.